The next 4 T cell receptor beta chains were all read from a single sample in a study of beta chain features in type 1 diabetes. Every isolated RNA sample was fully reverse transcribed, so sequencing captured expressed TCRB transcripts. Here immunoSEQ multiplex PCR was the method, and the copy in TCRdb shows in-frame clones only, minus some. The profile shows about 450,000 clones, about an eighth of them singletons. Sequencing used naive CD4+ T cells from blood. These receptors were taken from a woman aged 18-29 years in good health.

This clone was seen only a few times. V and J are TRBV7-6 and TRBJ2-3; TRBD2 aligns across 8 bases. The CDR3 spans 16 residues. V trimming: 2 bases; J trimming: 6 bases; junction bases outside the gene matches: 10. In germline, CDR1 is SGHVS, CDR2 FNYEAQ. The CDR3 reads CASSLIGTRGGDTQYF. CDR3 bases: TGTGCCAGCAGCTTAATTGGGACTAGAGGTGGGGATACGCAGTATTTT.

The rearrangement uses TRBV9 and TRBJ2-3, with TRBD1 matching over 7 bases. V shed 3 bases, J shed 3 bases, and the junction held 4 bases outside the gene matches. The CDR3 sequence is 14 residues long. CDR1 is SGDLS and CDR2 is YYNGEE in the germline V gene. CDR3 coding DNA: TGTGCCAGCAGCGACAGGGGTGGAACAGATACGCAGTATTTT. Translating it yields CASSDRGGTDTQYF.

The chain uses TRBV6-1 and TRBJ2-7; the D is unclear. The CDR3 is made up of 14 amino acids. Trimming took 3 bases from V and 3 from J, leaving 12 bases between them. CDR1 and CDR2 from the germline V gene are MNHNS and SASEGT. The CDR3 region has the DNA TGTGCCAGCAGTGAGACACTGAGGTACTACGAGCAGTACGTC. Residues: CASSETLRYYEQYV.

V is TRBV18 and J is TRBJ2-7, with 11 bases identical to TRBD2. Per germline, CDR1 KGHSH and CDR2 LQKENI. The CDR3 is 14 residues long. With 6 bases clipped from V and 5 bases from J, the junction kept 6 bases outside the gene matches. The CDR3 loop reads CASSQSLAGDEQYF. The CDR3 bases are TGTGCCAGCTCCCAGTCACTAGCGGGAGACGAGCAGTACTTC.